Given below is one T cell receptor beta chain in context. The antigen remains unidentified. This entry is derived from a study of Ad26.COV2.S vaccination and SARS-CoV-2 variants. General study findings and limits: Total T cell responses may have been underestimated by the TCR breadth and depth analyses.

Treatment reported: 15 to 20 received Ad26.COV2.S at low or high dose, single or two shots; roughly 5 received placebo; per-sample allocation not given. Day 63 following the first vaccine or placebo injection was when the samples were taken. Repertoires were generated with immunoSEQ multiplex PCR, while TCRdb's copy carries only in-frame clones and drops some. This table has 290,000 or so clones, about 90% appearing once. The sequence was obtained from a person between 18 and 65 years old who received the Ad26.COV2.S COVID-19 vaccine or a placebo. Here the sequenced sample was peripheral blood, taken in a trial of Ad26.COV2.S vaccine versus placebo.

This chain's CDR3 is CASRRRTSGGSGELFF. The CDR3 region has the DNA TGTGCCAGCAGGCGGAGGACTAGCGGGGGCTCGGGGGAGCTGTTTTTT. This chain uses TRBV5-6 with TRBJ2-2; 13 bases line up with TRBD2. Trimming at V came to 5 bases and at J to 8 bases, leaving 9 bases not matched to a gene. This CDR3 comprises 16 residues. In germline, CDR1 is SGHDT, CDR2 YYEEEE.